This T cell receptor (beta chain) was sequenced for a study of shared clonotypes between healthy human individuals. The table came from immunoSEQ multiplex PCR; TCRdb's copy has only in-frame clones and leaves some out. The sample lists more than 1,200,000 clones, around 98.5% seen once, with over 0.3% in the top ten. The table lists this clone with a count of one. The sequencing sample was made of naive CD4+ T cells sorted from blood. Subset denoted: CD45RA+ positively selected. This sequence was found in a man aged 25 to 45 in good health.

The chain's CDR3 is CASSATSGRAFEQFF. DNA of the CDR3: TGTGCCAGCAGCGCTACTAGCGGGAGGGCCTTTGAGCAGTTCTTC. This chain uses TRBV6-1 with TRBJ2-1, with 13 bases matching TRBD2. Trimming at V came to 6 bases and at J to 9 bases, leaving 8 bases not matched to a gene. Per germline, CDR1 MNHNS and CDR2 SASEGT. The CDR3 is 15 residues long.